This TCR beta chain comes out of a study of blood T cells in healthy people across ages. It was with a sample-barcoded 5' primer and a J-beta primer mix that a second PCR of roughly 6 to 12 cycles was run. TCRdb called the 5' RACE reads again in MiXCR, with one record for every CDR3 protein. Of about 800,000 distinct CDR3 sequences listed, nearly 60% are singletons. V shed 4 bases and J shed 4 bases, with 16 bases lying between them. The germline gives CDR1 LGHNA, CDR2 YNFKEQ. The CDR3 contains 15 residues. Sample: blood. The rearrangement links TRBV4-2 to TRBJ1-2; the D gene is possibly TRBD1 (5 bases). The TCR comes from a young man in good health. This chain's CDR3 is CASSLTDTASYGYTF. CDR3 in DNA: TGTGCCAGCAGCCTTACGGACACGGCGAGCTATGGCTACACCTTC.